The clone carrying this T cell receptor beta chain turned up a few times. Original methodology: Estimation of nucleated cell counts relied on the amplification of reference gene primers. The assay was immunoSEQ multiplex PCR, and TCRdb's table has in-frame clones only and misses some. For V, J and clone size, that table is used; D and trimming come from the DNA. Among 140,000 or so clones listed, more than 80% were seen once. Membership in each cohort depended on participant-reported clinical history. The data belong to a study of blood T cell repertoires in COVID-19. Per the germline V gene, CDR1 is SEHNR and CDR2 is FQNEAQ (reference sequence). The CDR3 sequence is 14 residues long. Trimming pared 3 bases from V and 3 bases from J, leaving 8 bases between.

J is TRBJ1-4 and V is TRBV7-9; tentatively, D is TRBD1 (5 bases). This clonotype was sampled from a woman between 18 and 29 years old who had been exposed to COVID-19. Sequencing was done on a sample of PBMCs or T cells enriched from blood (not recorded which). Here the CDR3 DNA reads TGTGCCAGCAGCTTCGGGACTTCTAATGAAAAACTGTTTTTT. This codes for CASSFGTSNEKLFF. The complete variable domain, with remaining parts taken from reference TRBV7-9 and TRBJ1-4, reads DTGVSQNPRHKITKRGQNVTFRCDPISEHNRLYWYRQTLGQGPEFLTYFQNEAQLEKSRLLSDRFSAERPKGSFSTLEIQRTEQGDSAMYLCASSFGTSNEKLFFGSGTQLSVL.